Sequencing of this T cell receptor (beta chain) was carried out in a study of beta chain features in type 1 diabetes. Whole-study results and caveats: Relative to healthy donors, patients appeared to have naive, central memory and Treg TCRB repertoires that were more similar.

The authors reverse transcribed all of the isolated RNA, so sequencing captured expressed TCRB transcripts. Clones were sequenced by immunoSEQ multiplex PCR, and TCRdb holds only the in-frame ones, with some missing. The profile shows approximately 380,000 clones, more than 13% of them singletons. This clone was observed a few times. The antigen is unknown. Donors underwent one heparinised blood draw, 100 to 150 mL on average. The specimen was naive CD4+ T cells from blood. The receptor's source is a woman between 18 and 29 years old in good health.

The CDR3 reads CASSVVGRAWDEQFF. The CDR3 DNA sequence: TGTGCCAGCAGCGTCGTGGGCAGGGCCTGGGATGAGCAGTTCTTC. This chain uses TRBV9 with TRBJ2-1; D perhaps matches TRBD1 (5 bases). The CDR3 is 15 amino acids. Germline V lookup: CDR1 SGDLS, CDR2 YYNGEE. Trimming shortened V by 2 bases and J by 8 bases, and 17 bases separated the two germline ends.